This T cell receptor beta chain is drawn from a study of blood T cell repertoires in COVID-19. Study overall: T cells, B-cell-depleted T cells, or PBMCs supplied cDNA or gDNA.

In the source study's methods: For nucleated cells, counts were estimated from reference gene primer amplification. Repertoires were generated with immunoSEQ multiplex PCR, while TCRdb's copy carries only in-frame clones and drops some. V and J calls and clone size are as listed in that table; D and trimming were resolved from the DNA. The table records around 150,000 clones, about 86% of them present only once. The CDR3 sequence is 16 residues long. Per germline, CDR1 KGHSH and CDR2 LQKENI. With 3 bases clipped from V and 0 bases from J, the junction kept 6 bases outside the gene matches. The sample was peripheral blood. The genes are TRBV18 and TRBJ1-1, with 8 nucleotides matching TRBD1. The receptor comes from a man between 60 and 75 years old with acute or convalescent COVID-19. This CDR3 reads CASSPKPDRVNTEAFF. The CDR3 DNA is TGTGCCAGCTCACCGAAACCGGACAGGGTGAACACTGAAGCTTTCTTT. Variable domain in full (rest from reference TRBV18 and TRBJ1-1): NAGVMQNPRHLVRRRGQEARLRCSPMKGHSHVYWYRQLPEEGLKFMVYLQKENIIDESGMPKERFSAEFPKEGPSILRIQQVVRGDSAAYFCASSPKPDRVNTEAFFGQGTRLTVV.